These T cell receptor beta chains were read from a single sample in a study of T cells after posttransplantation cyclophosphamide. Measured with immunoSEQ multiplex PCR; TCRdb has only the in-frame clones, and not every one. The data contain 20,000 or so clones, 80% to 90% of them singletons. The specimen comprised PBMCs, sampled 359 days after allogeneic stem cell transplant with calcineurin inhibitor and methotrexate. These receptors all stem from a female patient aged 30 to 40 who received an allogeneic stem cell transplant from an unrelated donor, was CMV-positive, and had acute and chronic GVHD. Some T cells may be graft donor cells. Each CDR3 is given with its conserved first and last residue. D genes are given only for firm matches. Not all rows give a size; the values are once, few, many and, for expanded clones, a class.

CASFTSSGNTIYF	TGTGCCAGTTTTACGAGCTCTGGAAACACCATATATTTT	once	TRBV27	TRBJ1-3	NA
CASSPGTAYEQYF	TGTGCCAGCTCTCCAGGGACAGCCTACGAGCAGTACTTC	NA	TRBV6-6	TRBJ2-7	TRBD1
CAGGSGRGSIMAQYF	TGTGCGGGGGGGAGCGGGAGGGGATCGATTATGGCGCAGTATTTT	NA	TRBV30	TRBJ2-3	TRBD2
CASLDSSARDTQYF	TGTGCCAGTCTGGACTCCTCGGCGAGGGATACGCAGTATTTT	NA	TRBV19	TRBJ2-3	NA
CASASKGGVITEAFF	TGTGCCAGCGCATCTAAAGGAGGGGTAATCACTGAAGCTTTCTTT	NA	TRBV27	TRBJ1-1	NA
CASRGRARNSPLHF	TGTGCCAGCCGCGGCAGGGCGCGGAATTCACCCCTCCACTTT	NA	TRBV11-3	TRBJ1-6	NA
CASSLAAARGIGELFF	TGTGCTAGCAGCTTAGCGGCAGCACGGGGGATCGGGGAGCTGTTTTTT	NA	TRBV7-7	TRBJ2-2	NA
CASSAGVGYEQFF	TGTGCCAGCAGTGCGGGAGTAGGGTATGAGCAGTTCTTC	NA	TRBV6-4	TRBJ2-1	NA
CASSSLDRGDTGELFF	TGTGCCAGTAGTTCCCTAGACAGGGGGGACACCGGGGAGCTGTTTTTT	NA	TRBV19	TRBJ2-2	TRBD1
CASSNGQGVTPGDTEAFF	TGTGCCAGTAGTAACGGACAGGGGGTCACCCCGGGGGACACTGAAGCTTTCTTT	NA	TRBV19	TRBJ1-1	TRBD1
CAWRGRTSQKLFF	TGTGCCTGGAGAGGGAGGACGTCGCAAAAACTGTTTTTT	NA	TRBV30	TRBJ1-4	NA